Sequencing of this TCR beta chain was carried out in a study of shared clonotypes between healthy human individuals. Investigators spread the genomic DNA of each subset evenly over several immunoSEQ plates. Replicate PCRs for sorted subsets used 200 to 250 ng DNA; this equaled 25,000 to 30,000 T cell genomes. TCRdb keeps only in-frame clones here, not all; method: immunoSEQ multiplex PCR. The sample lists 2 million to 2.5 million clones, roughly 92% occurring once. About this clone: The antigen is not known.

Study-wide points: Across a handful of donors, naive CD4 shared roughly 5%, naive CD8 under 4%, memory CD4 roughly 2.4%, memory CD8 under 0.5%. Depth of sequencing was expected to influence donor clonotype sharing.

The sequence was collected from a man between 18 and 29 years old in good health. Some clones in this sample may be carry-over from other donors' samples. The sample taken for sequencing was naive CD4+ T cells from PBMCs. Subset described: CD45RA+ positively selected.

This CDR3 is CASSVGGTGYEKLFF. Here the CDR3 DNA reads TGTGCCAGCAGCGTAGGGGGGACAGGGTACGAAAAACTGTTTTTT. V and J are TRBV9 and TRBJ1-4; 9 nucleotides match TRBD1. Germline V gives CDR1 SGDLS, CDR2 YYNGEE. This CDR3 spans 15 amino acids. J was trimmed by 8 bases and V by 0 bases; bases with no gene match: 5.